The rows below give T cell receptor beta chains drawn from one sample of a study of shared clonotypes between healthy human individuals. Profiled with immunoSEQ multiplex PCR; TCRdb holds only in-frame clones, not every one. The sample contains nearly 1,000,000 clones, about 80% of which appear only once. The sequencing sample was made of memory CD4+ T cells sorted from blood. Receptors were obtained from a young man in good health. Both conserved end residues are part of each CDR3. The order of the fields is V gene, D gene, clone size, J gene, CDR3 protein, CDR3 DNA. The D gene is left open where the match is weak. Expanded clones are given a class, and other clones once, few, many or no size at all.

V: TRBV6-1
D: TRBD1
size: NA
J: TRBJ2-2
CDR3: CASSERGDRGRTGELFF
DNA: TGTGCCAGCAGTGAAAGAGGGGACAGGGGGCGCACCGGGGAGCTGTTTTTT

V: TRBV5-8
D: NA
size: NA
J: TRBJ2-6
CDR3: CASSFQGPSGANVLTF
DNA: TGTGCCAGCAGCTTCCAGGGGCCCTCTGGGGCCAACGTCCTGACTTTC

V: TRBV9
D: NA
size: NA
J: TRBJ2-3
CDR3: CASSVSHRAEGTDTQYF
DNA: TGTGCCAGCAGCGTCTCCCACAGGGCCGAGGGCACAGATACGCAGTATTTT

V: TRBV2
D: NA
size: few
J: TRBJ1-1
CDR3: CASSEVARNSEAFF
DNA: TGTGCCAGCAGTGAGGTGGCCCGGAATTCGGAAGCTTTCTTT

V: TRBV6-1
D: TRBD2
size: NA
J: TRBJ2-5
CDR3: CATHRLAGVETQYF
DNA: TGTGCCACCCACCGACTAGCGGGTGTCGAGACCCAGTACTTC

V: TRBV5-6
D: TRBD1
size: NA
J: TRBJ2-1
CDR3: CASSTTGDRARYEQFF
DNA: TGTGCCAGCAGCACAACTGGGGACAGGGCGAGGTATGAGCAGTTCTTC

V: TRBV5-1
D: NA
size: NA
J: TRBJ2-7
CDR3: CASSRAGESYEQYF
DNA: TGCGCCAGCTCACGGGCAGGGGAAAGCTACGAGCAGTACTTC

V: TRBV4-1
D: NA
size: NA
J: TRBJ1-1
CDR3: CASSQDSDGLGTEAFF
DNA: TGCGCCAGCAGCCAAGATTCTGATGGGTTGGGAACTGAAGCTTTCTTT

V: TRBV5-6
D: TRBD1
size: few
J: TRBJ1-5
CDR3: CASSSGQGRQPQHF
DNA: TGTGCCAGCAGCTCCGGACAGGGGAGGCAGCCCCAGCATTTT

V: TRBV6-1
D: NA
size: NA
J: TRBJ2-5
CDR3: CASSWRGDNQETQYF
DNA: TGTGCCAGCAGTTGGAGGGGGGACAACCAAGAGACCCAGTACTTC

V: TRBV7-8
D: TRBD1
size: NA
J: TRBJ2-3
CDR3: CASSVGTGEGTDTQYF
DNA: TGTGCCAGCAGCGTAGGGACAGGGGAGGGCACAGATACGCAGTATTTT

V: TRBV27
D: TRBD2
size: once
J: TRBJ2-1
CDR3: CASKLAGGRSPYNEQFF
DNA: TGTGCCAGCAAACTAGCGGGGGGAAGGTCCCCCTACAATGAGCAGTTCTTC

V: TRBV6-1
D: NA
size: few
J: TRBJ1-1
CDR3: CASSDPYTEAFF
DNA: TGTGCCAGCAGTGATCCATACACTGAAGCTTTCTTT

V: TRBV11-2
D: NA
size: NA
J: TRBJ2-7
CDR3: CASSLNPGSWDEQYF
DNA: TGTGCCAGCAGCTTGAATCCGGGCTCGTGGGACGAGCAGTACTTC

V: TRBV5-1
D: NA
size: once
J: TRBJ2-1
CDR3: CASSLAQGGSYNEQFF
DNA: TGCGCCAGCAGCTTGGCCCAGGGCGGGTCCTACAATGAGCAGTTCTTC

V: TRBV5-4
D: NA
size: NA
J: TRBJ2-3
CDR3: CASSTDWRSTDTQYF
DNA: TGTGCCAGCAGCACAGACTGGAGAAGCACAGATACGCAGTATTTT

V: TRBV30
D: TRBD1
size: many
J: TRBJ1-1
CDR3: CASHRGGTEAFF
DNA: TGTGCCTCACACAGGGGGGGCACTGAAGCTTTCTTT

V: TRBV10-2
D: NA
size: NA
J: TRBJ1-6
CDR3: CASRTGTENSPLHF
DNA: TGCGCCAGCAGGACCGGGACGGAGAATTCACCCCTCCACTTT

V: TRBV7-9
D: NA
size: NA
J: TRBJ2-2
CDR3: CASSFLGANTGELFF
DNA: TGTGCCAGCAGCTTTTTGGGGGCGAACACCGGGGAGCTGTTTTTT

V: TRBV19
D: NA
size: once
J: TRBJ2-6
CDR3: CASSPQASGANVLTF
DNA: TGTGCCAGTAGTCCTCAGGCCTCTGGGGCCAACGTCCTGACTTTC

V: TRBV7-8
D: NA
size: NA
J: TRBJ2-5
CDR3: CASSSSAPQETQYF
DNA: TGTGCCAGCAGCAGTTCGGCCCCGCAAGAGACCCAGTACTTC

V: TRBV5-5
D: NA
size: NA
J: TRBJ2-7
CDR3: CASSFARGVSYEQYF
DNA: TGTGCCAGCAGCTTTGCCAGGGGTGTTAGCTACGAGCAGTACTTC

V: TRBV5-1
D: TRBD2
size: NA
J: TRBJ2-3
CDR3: CASGPSGRAEDTQYF
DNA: TGCGCCAGCGGTCCCTCCGGGAGGGCCGAAGATACGCAGTATTTT

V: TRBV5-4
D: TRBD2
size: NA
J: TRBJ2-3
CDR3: CASSPGLAAVTDTQYF
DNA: TGTGCCAGCAGCCCGGGACTAGCGGCGGTCACAGATACGCAGTATTTT

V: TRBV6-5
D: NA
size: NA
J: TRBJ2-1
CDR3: CASSYSLSLVNEQFF
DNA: TGTGCCAGCAGTTACTCTCTATCACTAGTGAATGAGCAGTTCTTC

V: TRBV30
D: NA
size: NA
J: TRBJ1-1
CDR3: CAWSGRGTEAFF
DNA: TGTGCCTGGAGTGGAAGGGGGACTGAAGCTTTCTTT

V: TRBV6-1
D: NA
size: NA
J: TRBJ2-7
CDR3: CASSGSLWAGSSYEQYF
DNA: TGTGCCAGCAGTGGATCCCTGTGGGCAGGGAGCTCCTACGAGCAGTACTTC

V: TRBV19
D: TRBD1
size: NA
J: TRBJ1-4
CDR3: CASSSGTVYEKLFF
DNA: TGTGCCAGTAGTAGTGGGACAGTCTATGAAAAACTGTTTTTT

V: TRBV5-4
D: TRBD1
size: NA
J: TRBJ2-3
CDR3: CASSGPGTGSLDTQYF
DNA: TGTGCCAGCAGCGGTCCCGGGACAGGGAGCTTGGATACGCAGTATTTT

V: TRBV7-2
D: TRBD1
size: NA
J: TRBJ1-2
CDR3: CASTTDRGDYGYTF
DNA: TGTGCCAGCACCACAGACAGGGGGGACTATGGCTACACCTTC

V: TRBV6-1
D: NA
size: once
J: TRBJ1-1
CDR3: CASSVSLGFTEAFF
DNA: TGTGCCAGCAGTGTCAGTCTTGGGTTCACTGAAGCTTTCTTT

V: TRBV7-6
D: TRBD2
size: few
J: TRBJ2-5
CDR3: CASSLSGGVTETQYF
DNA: TGTGCCAGCAGCTTAAGCGGGGGGGTAACTGAGACCCAGTACTTC

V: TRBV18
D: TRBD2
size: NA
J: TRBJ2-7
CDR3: CASSPLAGYNEQYF
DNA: TGTGCCAGCTCACCACTAGCGGGATATAACGAGCAGTACTTC

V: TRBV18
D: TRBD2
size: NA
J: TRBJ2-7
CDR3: CASSPGLAGEQYF
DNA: TGTGCCAGCTCACCGGGACTAGCTGGCGAGCAGTACTTC

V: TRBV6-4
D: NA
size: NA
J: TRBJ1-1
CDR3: CASSEKAPASTEAFF
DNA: TGTGCCAGCAGTGAAAAGGCCCCCGCGTCCACGGAAGCTTTCTTT

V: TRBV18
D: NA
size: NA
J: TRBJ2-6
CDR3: CASSPIGSGANVLTF
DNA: TGTGCCAGCTCACCAATCGGCTCTGGGGCCAACGTCCTGACTTTC

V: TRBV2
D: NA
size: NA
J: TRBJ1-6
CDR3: CASSDGSPLHF
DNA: TGTGCCAGCAGTGATGGTTCACCCCTCCACTTT

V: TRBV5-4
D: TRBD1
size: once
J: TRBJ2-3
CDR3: CASSLTGASTDTQYF
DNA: TGTGCCAGCAGCCTGACAGGGGCCAGCACAGATACGCAGTATTTT

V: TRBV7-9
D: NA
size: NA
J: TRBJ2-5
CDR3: CASSPQGQETQYF
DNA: TGTGCCAGCAGCCCGCAGGGGCAAGAGACCCAGTACTTC

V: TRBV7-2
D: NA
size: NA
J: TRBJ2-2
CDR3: CASSLDLNGGELFF
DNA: TGTGCCAGCAGCTTAGACCTCAACGGCGGGGAGCTGTTTTTT

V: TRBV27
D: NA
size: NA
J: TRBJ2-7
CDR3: CASSLVGSYEQYF
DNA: TGTGCCAGCAGTTTAGTAGGCAGCTACGAGCAGTACTTC

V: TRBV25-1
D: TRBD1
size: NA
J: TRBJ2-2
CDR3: CASSPPGTGGFRELFF
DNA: TGTGCCAGCAGTCCACCCGGGACAGGGGGCTTTAGGGAGCTGTTTTTT

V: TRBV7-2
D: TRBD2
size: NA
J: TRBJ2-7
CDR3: CASSSVAGGPEGEQYF
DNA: TGTGCCAGCAGCTCCGTCGCGGGGGGGCCCGAGGGGGAGCAGTACTTC

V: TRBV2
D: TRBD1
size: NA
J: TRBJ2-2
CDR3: CASSDRGLGELFF
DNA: TGTGCCAGCAGCGACAGGGGGCTAGGGGAGCTGTTTTTT

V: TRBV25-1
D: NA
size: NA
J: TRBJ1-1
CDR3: CASSTTAFGGAEAFF
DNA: TGTGCCAGCAGTACTACGGCCTTCGGGGGCGCTGAAGCTTTCTTT

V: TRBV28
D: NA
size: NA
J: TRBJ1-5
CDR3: CASNQGGTNQPQHF
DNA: TGTGCCAGCAATCAAGGAGGGACCAATCAGCCCCAGCATTTT

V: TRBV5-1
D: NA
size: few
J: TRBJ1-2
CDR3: CASSLVGGPNYGYTF
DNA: TGCGCCAGCAGCTTGGTAGGCGGACCTAACTATGGCTACACCTTC

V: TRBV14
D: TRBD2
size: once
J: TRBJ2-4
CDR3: CASSQDRGLAGRSAKNIQYF
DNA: TGTGCCAGCAGCCAAGATAGGGGACTAGCGGGGAGGTCGGCCAAAAACATTCAGTACTTC

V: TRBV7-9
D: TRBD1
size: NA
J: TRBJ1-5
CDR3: CASSKRGQGFEPQHF
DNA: TGTGCCAGCAGCAAGAGAGGACAGGGGTTTGAGCCCCAGCATTTT

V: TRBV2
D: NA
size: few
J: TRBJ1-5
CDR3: CASSSQGGQPQHF
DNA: TGTGCCAGCAGTTCACAGGGTGGCCAGCCCCAGCATTTT

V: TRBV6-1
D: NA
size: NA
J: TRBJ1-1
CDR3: CASSGGRTEAFF
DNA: TGTGCCAGCAGCGGGGGACGGACTGAAGCTTTCTTT

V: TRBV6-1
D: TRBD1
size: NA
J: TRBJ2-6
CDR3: CASSERTGGNSGANVLTF
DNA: TGTGCCAGCAGTGAAAGGACAGGGGGGAACTCTGGGGCCAACGTCCTGACTTTC